Below, one T cell receptor (beta chain) is given with its context. These data originate in a study of blood T cell repertoires in COVID-19. As for the study in general: From the United States, Italy and Spain came samples of acute and convalescent COVID-19. PBMCs, B-cell-depleted T cells, or T cells were the source of the cDNA or gDNA that made up the material.

Germline V gene lookup returns CDR1 GTSNPN and CDR2 SVGIG (reference sequence). Trimming removed 3 bases at V and 7 bases at J, with 15 bases between. This CDR3 has 14 residues. Authors' analysis steps: By means of reference gene primer amplification, nucleated cell counts were estimated. Only in-frame clones appear in the TCRdb table, and some are missing; sequencing was by immunoSEQ multiplex PCR. That table gives V, J and clone size, and the DNA gave D and trimming. The sample holds about 240,000 clones, roughly four fifths seen once. The sample consisted of peripheral blood. The clonotype comes from an elderly woman with acute or convalescent COVID-19. This chain links TRBV30 with TRBJ1-4; a weak D match, TRBD1 (6 bases). The CDR3 protein is CAWREAGVGEKLFF. CDR3 DNA sequence: TGTGCCTGGAGGGAGGCAGGGGTGGGTGAAAAACTGTTTTTT. Looking up the rest from reference TRBV30 and TRBJ1-4 gives the full variable domain: SQTIHQWPATLVQPVGSPLSLECTVEGTSNPNLYWYRQAAGRGLQLLFYSVGIGQISSEVPQNLSASRPQDRQFILSSKKLLLSDSGFYLCAWREAGVGEKLFFGSGTQLSVL.